The source of this TCR beta chain is a study of blood T cell repertoires in COVID-19. Sequencing was performed with immunoSEQ multiplex PCR; in TCRdb, only in-frame clones are kept and a portion is missing. The top ten hold about 1.3% of the sample, which has some 230,000 clones, about 80% seen once. With V trimmed by 0 bases and J by 13 bases, 6 bases remained unmatched. There are 14 residues in the CDR3. Germline assignment: CDR1 GTSNPN and CDR2 SVGIG (reference sequence). This clone was seen only a few times. The sequenced sample consisted of PBMCs or T cells enriched from blood (not recorded which). This receptor was obtained from a woman aged 40 to 49 with acute COVID-19. This chain connects TRBV30 to TRBJ1-6; TRBD1 matches 10 bases. CDR3 coding DNA: TGTGCCTGGAGTGTCGGGACAGGGGAGGCGCCCCTCCACTTT. This codes for CAWSVGTGEAPLHF.